These 9 T cell receptor beta chains were all obtained from the same sample, sequenced in a study of regulatory T cells in long-lasting Graves disease. Stated time point: newly diagnosed GD, antithyroid drugs for less than 3 months. The TCR library used RNA extracted from PBMCs. Construction of TCR beta libraries relied on iRepertoire HTBI primers and on Arm-PCR targeting CDR3 regions. TCRdb re-called the multiplex PCR reads with MiXCR, one entry per CDR3 protein. The sample holds fewer than 550,000 distinct CDR3 sequences, about 15% seen once. The same sample was also studied in work on T cells in Graves' hyperthyroidism and ophthalmopathy.

Here the sequenced sample was peripheral blood mononuclear cells (PBMCs), taken at new diagnosis, from a patient treated with antithyroid drugs. These receptor sequences come from a woman aged 18-35 years with Graves disease.

In this sample, this clonotype turned up many times. The V gene is TRBV6-2 or TRBV6-3, the J gene TRBJ1-2, with D possibly matching TRBD1 (5 bases). Germline-derived CDR1 and CDR2 are MNHEY and SVGEGT. The length of the CDR3 is 16 residues. The V gene lost 0 bases and the J gene lost 4 bases, with 15 bases spanning the gap. The CDR3 loop reads CASSYSPGRVGYGYTF. Here the CDR3 DNA reads TGTGCCAGCAGTTACTCTCCAGGGAGGGTCGGCTATGGCTACACCTTC.

This clonotype was observed a few times. V and J are TRBV28 and TRBJ2-5; possibly TRBD1 for D (6 bases). Trimming removed 3 bases from V and 0 bases from J, with 11 bases in between. The CDR3 has 15 amino acids. The germline V gene has CDR1 MDHEN and CDR2 SYDVKM. CDR3 in amino acids: CASSFLDRNQETQYF. Written as DNA, the CDR3 is TGTGCCAGCAGTTTCCTAGACAGGAACCAAGAGACCCAGTACTTC. The full variable domain, rest sourced from reference TRBV28 and TRBJ2-5, is DVKVTQSSRYLVKRTGEKVFLECVQDMDHENMFWYRQDPGLGLRLIYFSYDVKMKEKGDIPEGYSVSREKKERFSLILESASTNQTSMYLCASSFLDRNQETQYFGPGTRLLVL.

This chain links TRBV14 with TRBJ2-5; 7 bases match TRBD1. There are 14 residues in the CDR3. CDR1 and CDR2 (germline): SGHDN, FVKESK. V lost 0 bases to trimming and J lost 4 bases; unmatched junction nucleotides: 2. The CDR3 DNA is TGTGCCAGCAGCCAAGAAACAGGGGTAGAGACCCAGTACTTC. Protein: CASSQETGVETQYF.

This clonotype was picked up one time. A far larger clone is a single base away, which makes a read error likely. This sequence joins TRBV27 and TRBJ2-1; D is tentatively TRBD1 or TRBD2 (5 bases each). Germline values: CDR1 MNHEY, CDR2 SMNVEV (reference sequence). The CDR3 runs 14 residues. Between the trimmed V and J ends, which lost 7 bases and 10 bases, there was a span of 20 bases. CDR3 in amino acids: CASKGFTGPYEQFF. The CDR3 coding sequence is TGTGCCAGCAAAGGCTTTACGGGACCTTACGAGCAGTTCTTC.

This clonotype showed up many times. The chain combines TRBV29-1 with TRBJ1-1, with D maybe TRBD1 (6 bases). The germline V gene encodes CDR1 SQVTM and CDR2 ANQGSEA. The CDR3 contains 13 residues. Trimming shortened V by 6 bases and J by 0 bases, and 11 bases separated the two germline ends. The CDR3 bases are TGCAGCGTGGGAGGGGGGCTGAACACTGAAGCTTTCTTT. Translating gives CSVGGGLNTEAFF.

The chain is built from TRBV28 and TRBJ1-5; TRBD1 is a possible D gene (5 bases). Per germline, CDR1 MDHEN and CDR2 SYDVKM. This CDR3 is 15 amino acids long. V was trimmed by 2 bases and J by 4 bases, leaving 12 bases between them. The CDR3 nucleotides read TGTGCCAGCAGTTTACTTAATGGGGGTAATCAGCCCCAGCATTTT. Amino acids: CASSLLNGGNQPQHF.

In its sample, this clonotype was seen many times. This sequence joins TRBV10-1 and TRBJ1-1, with D unclear. The V end was cut by 3 bases, the J end by 6 bases, with 11 bases between. This CDR3 region has 13 residues. The germline V gene encodes CDR1 WNHNN and CDR2 SYGVQD (reference sequence). The CDR3 protein is CASSETGRAEAFF. The CDR3, as DNA: TGCGCCAGCAGTGAAACGGGGAGGGCTGAAGCTTTCTTT.

The rearrangement links TRBV15 to TRBJ2-7; TRBD2 is a possible D gene (6 bases). V was pared by 5 bases and J by 3 bases, with 20 bases between. This CDR3 contains 16 residues. CDR1 LNHNV and CDR2 YYDKDF come from the germline V gene (reference sequence). The CDR3 DNA follows: TGTGCCACCAGCCTCACGCGGGAACTAGTGGGCTACGAGCAGTACTTC. The encoded protein is CATSLTRELVGYEQYF.

CDR3 DNA: TGTGCCAGCAGTGACTCTGGGAGCACAGATACGCAGTATTTT. Protein product: CASSDSGSTDTQYF. This chain joins TRBV6-4 and TRBJ2-3; no clear D gene. The CDR3 consists of 14 residues. The germline V gene encodes CDR1 MRHNA and CDR2 SNTAGT. V lost 0 bases and J 0 bases, leaving 4 bases between the germline ends.